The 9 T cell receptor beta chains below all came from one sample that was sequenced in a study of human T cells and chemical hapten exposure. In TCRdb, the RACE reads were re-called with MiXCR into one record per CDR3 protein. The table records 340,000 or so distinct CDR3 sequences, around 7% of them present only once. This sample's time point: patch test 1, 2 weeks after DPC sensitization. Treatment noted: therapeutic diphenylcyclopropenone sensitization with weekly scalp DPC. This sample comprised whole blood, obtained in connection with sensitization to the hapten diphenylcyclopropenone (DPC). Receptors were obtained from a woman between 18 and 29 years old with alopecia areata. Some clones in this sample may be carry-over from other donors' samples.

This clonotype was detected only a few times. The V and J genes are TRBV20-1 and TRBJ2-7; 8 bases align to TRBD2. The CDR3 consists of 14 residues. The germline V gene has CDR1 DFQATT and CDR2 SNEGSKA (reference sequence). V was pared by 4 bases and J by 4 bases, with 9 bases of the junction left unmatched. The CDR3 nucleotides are TGCAGTGCTACAGCGGGGGCCCACGAATACGAGCAGTACTTC. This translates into CSATAGAHEYEQYF.

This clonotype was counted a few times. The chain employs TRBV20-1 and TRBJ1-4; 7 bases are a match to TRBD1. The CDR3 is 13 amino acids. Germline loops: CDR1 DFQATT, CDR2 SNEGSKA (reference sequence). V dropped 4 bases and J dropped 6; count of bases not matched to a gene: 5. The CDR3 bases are TGCAGTGCTACCGGGACAGACGATGAAAAACTGTTTTTT. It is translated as CSATGTDDEKLFF.

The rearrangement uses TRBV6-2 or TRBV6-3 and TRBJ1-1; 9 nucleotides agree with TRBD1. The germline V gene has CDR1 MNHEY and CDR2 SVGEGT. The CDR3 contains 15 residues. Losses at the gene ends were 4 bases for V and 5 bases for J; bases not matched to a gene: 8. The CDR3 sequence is CASSFGQGRGTEAFF. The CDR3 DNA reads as TGTGCCAGCAGTTTTGGACAGGGGAGGGGGACTGAAGCTTTCTTT.

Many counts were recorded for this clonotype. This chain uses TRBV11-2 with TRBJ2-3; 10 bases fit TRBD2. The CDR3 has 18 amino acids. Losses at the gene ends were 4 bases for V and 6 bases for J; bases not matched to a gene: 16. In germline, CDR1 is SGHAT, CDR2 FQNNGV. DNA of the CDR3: TGTGCCAGCAGCTGGGCCTCCAGCGGGGGGGCCTCTACCGATACGCAGTATTTT. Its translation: CASSWASSGGASTDTQYF.

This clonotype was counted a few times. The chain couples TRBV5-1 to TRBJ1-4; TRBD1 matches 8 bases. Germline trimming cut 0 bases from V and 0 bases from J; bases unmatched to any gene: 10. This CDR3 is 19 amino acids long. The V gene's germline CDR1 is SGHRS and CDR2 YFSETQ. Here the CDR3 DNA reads TGCGCCAGCAGCTTGGAGGGGGGACAGGCCTTAGCAACTAATGAAAAACTGTTTTTT. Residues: CASSLEGGQALATNEKLFF. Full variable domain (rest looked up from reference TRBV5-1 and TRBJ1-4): KAGVTQTPRYLIKTRGQQVTLSCSPISGHRSVSWYQQTPGQGLQFLFEYFSETQRNKGNFPGRFSGRQFSNSRSEMNVSTLELGDSALYLCASSLEGGQALATNEKLFFGSGTQLSVL.

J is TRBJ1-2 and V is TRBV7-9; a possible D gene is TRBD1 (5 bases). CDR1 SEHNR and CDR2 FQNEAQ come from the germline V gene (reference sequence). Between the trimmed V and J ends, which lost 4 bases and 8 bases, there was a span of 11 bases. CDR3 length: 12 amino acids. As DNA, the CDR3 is TGTGCCAGCAGCTCCAGGGTCGGCGGCTACACCTTC. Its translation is CASSSRVGGYTF. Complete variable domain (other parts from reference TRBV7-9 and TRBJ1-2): DTGVSQNPRHKITKRGQNVTFRCDPISEHNRLYWYRQTLGQGPEFLTYFQNEAQLEKSRLLSDRFSAERPKGSFSTLEIQRTEQGDSAMYLCASSSRVGGYTFGSGTRLTVV.

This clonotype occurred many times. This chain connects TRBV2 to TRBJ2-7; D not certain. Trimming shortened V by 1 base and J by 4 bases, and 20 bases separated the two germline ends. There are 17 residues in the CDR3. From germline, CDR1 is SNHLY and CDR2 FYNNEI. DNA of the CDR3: TGTGCCAGCAGTGAAGTGCCTAGGCTGAAGAGGAGTTACGAGCAGTACTTC. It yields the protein CASSEVPRLKRSYEQYF.

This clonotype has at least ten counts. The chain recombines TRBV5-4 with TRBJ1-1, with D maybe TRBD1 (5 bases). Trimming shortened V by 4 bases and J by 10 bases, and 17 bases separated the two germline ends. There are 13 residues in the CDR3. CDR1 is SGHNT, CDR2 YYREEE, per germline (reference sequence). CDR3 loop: CASSPGRGVGAFF. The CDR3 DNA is TGTGCCAGCAGCCCAGGACGAGGGGTGGGAGCTTTCTTT.

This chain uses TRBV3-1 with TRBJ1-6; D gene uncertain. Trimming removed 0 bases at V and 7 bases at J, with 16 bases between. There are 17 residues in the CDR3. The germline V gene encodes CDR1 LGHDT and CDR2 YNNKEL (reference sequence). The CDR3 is CASSQEGGHLGNSPLHF. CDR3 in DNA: TGTGCCAGCAGCCAAGAAGGAGGCCACCTGGGGAATTCACCCCTCCACTTT.